Described below is a single T cell receptor beta chain sequence and its context. The amount of total RNA extracted per sample was at least 5.5 micrograms. The sample is drawn from a study of blood T cells in healthy people across ages. The authors ran a second PCR of 7 to 11 cycles using a sample-barcoded 5' primer and a J-beta primer mix. TCRdb called the 5' RACE reads again in MiXCR, with one record for every CDR3 protein. The sample lists 850,000 or so distinct CDR3 sequences; around 26% were seen once. With 5 bases removed from V and 7 bases from J, the gap between germline ends came to 17 bases. CDR1 is SEHNR, CDR2 FQNEAQ, per germline (reference sequence). The CDR3 totals 15 residues.

The J gene is TRBJ2-2, the V gene TRBV7-9, with D perhaps being TRBD1 or TRBD2 (5 bases each). The sequenced material came from blood. The TCR sequence derives from a woman aged 80 or over in good health. Here the CDR3 reads CASSPREVGDGELFF. Written as DNA, the CDR3 is TGTGCCAGCAGCCCCAGGGAAGTGGGAGACGGGGAGCTGTTTTTT.